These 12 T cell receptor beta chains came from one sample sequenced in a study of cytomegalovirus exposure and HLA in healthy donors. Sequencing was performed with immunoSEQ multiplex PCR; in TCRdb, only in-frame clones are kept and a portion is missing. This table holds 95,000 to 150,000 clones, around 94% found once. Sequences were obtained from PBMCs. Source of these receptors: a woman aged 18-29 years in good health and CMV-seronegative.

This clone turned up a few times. The CDR3 DNA reads as TGTGCCAGTAGTATTCAGGGCACGGTAAAATCCTATGGCTACACCTTC. It is translated as CASSIQGTVKSYGYTF. The gene calls are TRBV19 and TRBJ1-2; perhaps TRBD1 as D (5 bases). Germline values: CDR1 LNHDA, CDR2 SQIVND (reference sequence). V lost 3 bases and J lost 4, with 18 bases in between. This CDR3 has 16 amino acids.

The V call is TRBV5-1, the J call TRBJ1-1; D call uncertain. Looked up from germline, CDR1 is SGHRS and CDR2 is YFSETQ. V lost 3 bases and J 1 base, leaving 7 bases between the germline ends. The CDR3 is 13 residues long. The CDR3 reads CASSSRGNTEAFF. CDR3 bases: TGCGCCAGCAGCTCACGGGGGAACACTGAAGCTTTCTTT. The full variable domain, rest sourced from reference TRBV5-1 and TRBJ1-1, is KAGVTQTPRYLIKTRGQQVTLSCSPISGHRSVSWYQQTPGQGLQFLFEYFSETQRNKGNFPGRFSGRQFSNSRSEMNVSTLELGDSALYLCASSSRGNTEAFFGQGTRLTVV.

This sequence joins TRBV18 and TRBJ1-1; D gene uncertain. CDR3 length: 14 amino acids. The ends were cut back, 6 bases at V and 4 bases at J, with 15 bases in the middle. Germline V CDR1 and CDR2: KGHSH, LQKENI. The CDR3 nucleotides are TGTGCCAGCTCCGGGGATGGTCGAAGCACTGAAGCTTTCTTT. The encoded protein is CASSGDGRSTEAFF.

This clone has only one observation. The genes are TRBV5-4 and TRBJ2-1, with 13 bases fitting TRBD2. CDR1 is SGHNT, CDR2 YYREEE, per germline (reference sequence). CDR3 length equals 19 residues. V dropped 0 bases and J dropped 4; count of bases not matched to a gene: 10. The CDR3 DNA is TGTGCCAGCAGCTTGGGCAGGGGCGCGGGACTAGCGGGATACAATGAGCAGTTCTTC. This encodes CASSLGRGAGLAGYNEQFF.

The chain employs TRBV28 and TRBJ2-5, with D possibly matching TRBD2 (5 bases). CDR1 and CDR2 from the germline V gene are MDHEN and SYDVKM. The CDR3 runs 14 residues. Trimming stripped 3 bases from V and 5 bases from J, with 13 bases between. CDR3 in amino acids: CASSFPGSGETQYF. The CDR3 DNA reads TGTGCCAGCAGTTTCCCGGGTTCGGGGGAGACCCAGTACTTC. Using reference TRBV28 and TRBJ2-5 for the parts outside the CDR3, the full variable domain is DVKVTQSSRYLVKRTGEKVFLECVQDMDHENMFWYRQDPGLGLRLIYFSYDVKMKEKGDIPEGYSVSREKKERFSLILESASTNQTSMYLCASSFPGSGETQYFGPGTRLLVL.

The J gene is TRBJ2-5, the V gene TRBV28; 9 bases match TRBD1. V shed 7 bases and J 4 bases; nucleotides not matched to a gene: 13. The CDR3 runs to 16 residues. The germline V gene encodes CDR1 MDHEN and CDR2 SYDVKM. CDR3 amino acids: CASTIHRGLARETQYF. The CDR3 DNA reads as TGTGCCAGCACCATACACAGGGGGCTAGCTAGAGAGACCCAGTACTTC.

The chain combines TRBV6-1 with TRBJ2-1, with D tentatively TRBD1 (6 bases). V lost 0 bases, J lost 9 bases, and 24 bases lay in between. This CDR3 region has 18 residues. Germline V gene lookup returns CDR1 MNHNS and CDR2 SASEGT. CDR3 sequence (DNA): TGTGCCAGCAGTGAAGCGCCCGGGCAGGGGTTACCGGGTGGTGAGCAGTTCTTC. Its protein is CASSEAPGQGLPGGEQFF.

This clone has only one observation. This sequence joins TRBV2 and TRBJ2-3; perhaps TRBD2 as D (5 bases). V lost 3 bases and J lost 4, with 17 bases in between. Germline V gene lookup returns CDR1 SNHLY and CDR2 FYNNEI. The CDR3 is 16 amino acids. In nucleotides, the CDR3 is TGTGCCAGCAGTGACGGAGGATTTAGGGCTTCAGATACGCAGTATTTT. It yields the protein CASSDGGFRASDTQYF.

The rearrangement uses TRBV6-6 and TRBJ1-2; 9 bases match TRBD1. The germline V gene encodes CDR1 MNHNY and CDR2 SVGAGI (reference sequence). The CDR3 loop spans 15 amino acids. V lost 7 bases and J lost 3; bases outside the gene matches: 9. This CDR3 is CASTMGTGFDYGYTF. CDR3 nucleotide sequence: TGTGCCAGCACCATGGGGACAGGGTTTGACTATGGCTACACCTTC.

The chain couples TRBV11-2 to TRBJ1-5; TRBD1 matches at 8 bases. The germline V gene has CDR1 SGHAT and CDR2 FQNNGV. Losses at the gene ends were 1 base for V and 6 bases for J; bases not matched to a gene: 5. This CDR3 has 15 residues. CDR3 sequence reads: CASSLGTGRGQPQHF. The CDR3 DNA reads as TGTGCCAGCAGCTTAGGGACAGGGAGAGGTCAGCCCCAGCATTTT. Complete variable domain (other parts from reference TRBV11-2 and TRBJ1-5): EAGVAQSPRYKIIEKRQSVAFWCNPISGHATLYWYQQILGQGPKLLIQFQNNGVVDDSQLPKDRFSAERLKGVDSTLKIQPAKLEDSAVYLCASSLGTGRGQPQHFGDGTRLSIL.

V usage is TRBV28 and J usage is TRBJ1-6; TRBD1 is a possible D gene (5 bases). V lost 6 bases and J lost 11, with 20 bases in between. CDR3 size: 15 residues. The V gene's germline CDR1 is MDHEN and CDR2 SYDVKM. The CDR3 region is CASRAFLGQGPPLHF. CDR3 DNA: TGTGCCAGCAGGGCCTTCTTGGGGCAAGGACCACCCCTCCACTTT.

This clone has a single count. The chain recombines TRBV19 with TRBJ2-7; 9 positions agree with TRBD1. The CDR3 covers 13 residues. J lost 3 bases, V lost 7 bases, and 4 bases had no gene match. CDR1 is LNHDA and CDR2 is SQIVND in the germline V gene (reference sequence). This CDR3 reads CASNRGLGYEQYF. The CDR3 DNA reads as TGTGCCAGTAACAGGGGGCTCGGCTACGAGCAGTACTTC.